Detailed here is one T cell receptor (beta chain). Other DNA sequences in this sample translate to the same CDR3. The data stem from a study of shared clonotypes between healthy human individuals. Profiling relied on immunoSEQ multiplex PCR, and the TCRdb table lists in-frame clones only, not all of them. This sample has roughly 2.4 million clones, with nearly 97% found just once. The sequence was obtained from a man aged 18 to 30 in good health. The sequenced sample was naive CD4+ T cells sorted from blood. Subset here: CD45RA+ positively selected.

The CDR3 bases are TGTGCCAGCAGTGGGGGGACAGGGGGCTCCTATGGCTACACCTTC. Residues: CASSGGTGGSYGYTF. The gene calls are TRBV6-1 and TRBJ1-2, with TRBD1 matching over 12 bases. The CDR3 is made up of 15 amino acids. V lost 4 bases, J lost 4 bases, and 4 bases stayed unmatched. From germline, CDR1 is MNHNS and CDR2 SASEGT.